This entry lists 27 T cell receptor beta chains sequenced from one sample in a study of T cells in Graves' hyperthyroidism and ophthalmopathy (dated by TCRdb to the late 2010s). Receptors were amplified or captured by multiplex PCR. The run used an Illumina HiSeq 2000. The TCR beta CDR3 regions were amplified from RNA transcripts. A first-round RT-PCR of the TCR CDR3 used the HTBI primer set with the Qiagen OneStep RT-PCR kit. Using fastp at Q25 and MiXCR, TCRdb reprocessed the public reads and kept productive beta chains. CDR3 protein sequences are deduplicated, and each keeps its most common genes and DNA. The sample table holds 380,000 or so distinct CDR3 sequences, of which roughly 12% were seen once. Of the sample, around 20% is held by the ten largest clones. The sequenced sample consisted of blood. The source of these receptors is a man aged 25 to 40 with Graves' hyperthyroidism that later progressed to Graves' ophthalmopathy.

This clonotype was picked up many times. The rearrangement joins TRBV27 to TRBJ2-1, with 11 bases fitting TRBD2. Germline V gene lookup returns CDR1 MNHEY and CDR2 SMNVEV (reference sequence). V gave up 2 bases and J gave up 8 bases; unmatched junction bases: 8. There are 16 residues in the CDR3. CDR3 amino acids: CASSLVGVAGGHEQFF. Here the CDR3 DNA reads TGTGCCAGCAGTTTAGTTGGGGTAGCGGGGGGGCATGAGCAGTTCTTC.

This clonotype has ten or more counts. The rearrangement links TRBV5-1 to TRBJ2-2; D gene ambiguous. CDR1 and CDR2 from the germline V gene are SGHRS and YFSETQ. Between the trimmed V and J ends, which lost 5 bases and 0 bases, there was a span of 5 bases. The CDR3 has 13 residues. Here the CDR3 reads CASRPANTGELFF. The CDR3 bases are TGCGCCAGCAGGCCCGCGAACACCGGGGAGCTGTTTTTT.

Ten or more counts support this clonotype. The chain has TRBV28 and TRBJ1-1; 7 nucleotides line up with TRBD1. Looked up from germline, CDR1 is MDHEN and CDR2 is SYDVKM. There are 19 residues in the CDR3. V lost 4 bases, J lost 0 bases, and 17 bases stayed unmatched. CDR3 DNA: TGTGCCAGCAGTTCCACCCCCTCCTGGGACAGTAACGTGAACACTGAAGCTTTCTTT. It translates to CASSSTPSWDSNVNTEAFF.

The chain employs TRBV20-1 and TRBJ2-2; 8 nucleotides match TRBD1. Trimming removed 2 bases from V and 3 bases from J; junction bases left unmatched: 11. CDR1 is DFQATT and CDR2 is SNEGSKA in the germline V gene (reference sequence). CDR3 length equals 17 residues. The CDR3 region has the DNA TGCAGTGCTAGACCCCCCGTGGACAGGGTGCACACCGGGGAGCTGTTTTTT. Protein sequence: CSARPPVDRVHTGELFF.

This clonotype was observed at least ten times. The CDR3 is CASSHIQGRAFF. The DNA for the CDR3 is TGTGCCAGCAGCCACATCCAGGGTAGAGCTTTCTTT. This chain uses TRBV3-1 with TRBJ1-1, with D perhaps TRBD1 (5 bases). Germline CDR1 LGHDT, CDR2 YNNKEL (reference sequence). Trimming pared 3 bases from V and 10 bases from J, leaving 12 bases between. This CDR3 comprises 12 residues.

This clonotype has at least ten counts. CDR3 nucleotide sequence: TGCGCCAGCAGCTACTCGGGAGGAGACACCATATATTTT. Protein sequence: CASSYSGGDTIYF. The V gene is TRBV5-1, the J gene TRBJ1-3; no clear D gene. This CDR3 has 13 residues. The V and J ends lost 3 bases and 8 bases respectively, with 12 bases between them. Germline V gives CDR1 SGHRS, CDR2 YFSETQ.

This clonotype was counted ten times or more. The chain carries TRBV12-3 or TRBV12-4 and TRBJ2-3, with 10 nucleotides matching TRBD2. This CDR3 spans 15 amino acids. Trimming at V came to 6 bases and at J to 2 bases, leaving 5 bases not matched to a gene. CDR3 in DNA: TGTGCCAGCAGCTCAAGCGGGGGGGTCACAGATACGCAGTATTTT. Amino acids: CASSSSGGVTDTQYF.

Many counts were recorded for this clonotype. The V gene is TRBV10-3, the J gene TRBJ2-7, with D possibly called TRBD1 or TRBD2 (5 bases each). The CDR3 spans 13 residues. Germline CDR1 is ENHRY and CDR2 is SYGVKD. The V end lost 11 bases, the J end lost 7 bases, and 21 bases lay between the germline ends. In DNA, the CDR3 is TGTGCCGCCTCCCGGGACCGGGTTCGGGAGCAGTACTTC. This translates into CAASRDRVREQYF.

The sample holds many counts of this clonotype. The chain carries TRBV5-1 and TRBJ1-1, with D tentatively TRBD1 (5 bases). Germline V gene sequence: CDR1 SGHRS, CDR2 YFSETQ. V shed 1 base and J shed 8 bases, with 9 bases lying between them. CDR3 length: 12 residues. The DNA for the CDR3 is TGCGCCAGCAGCTTGAACGGACAAGAAGCTTTCTTT. Translated: CASSLNGQEAFF.

This clonotype was observed at least ten times. The gene calls are TRBV7-8 and TRBJ2-7, with 8 bases fitting TRBD2. This CDR3 contains 11 residues. Germline V gene data show CDR1 as SGHVS and CDR2 as FQNEAQ. The junction had 2 bases not matched to a gene; V was cut back by 7 bases and J by 6 bases. The CDR3 DNA reads as TGTGCCAGCACCCGGGAGGGCGAGCAGTACTTC. Residues: CASTREGEQYF.

This clonotype was observed many times. The chain links TRBV6-1 to TRBJ1-5; TRBD1 aligns across 9 bases. Germline lookup yields CDR1 MNHNS and CDR2 SASEGT. CDR3 length: 17 amino acids. V dropped 0 bases and J dropped 2; count of bases not matched to a gene: 5. This chain's CDR3 is CASSEAGTGRRNQPQHF. CDR3 nucleotide sequence: TGTGCCAGCAGTGAAGCCGGGACAGGGAGGCGCAATCAGCCCCAGCATTTT.

This clonotype was seen repeatedly, ten times or more. This chain joins TRBV28 and TRBJ2-5; D ambiguous. V was pared by 3 bases and J by 4 bases, with 3 bases between. From germline, CDR1 is MDHEN and CDR2 SYDVKM. The CDR3 extends over 11 amino acids. The CDR3 nucleotides read TGTGCCAGCAGTTTTTTAGAGACCCAGTACTTC. Amino acids: CASSFLETQYF.

Points on this clonotype: A much larger clone differs by one base, so this may be a read error. The missing conserved phenylalanine or tryptophan at the end of this CDR3 makes a read error likely. V gene TRBV6-1 combines with J gene TRBJ1-1; unclear D gene. CDR1 is MNHNS, CDR2 SASEGT, per germline. V dropped 7 bases and J dropped 0 bases, with 12 bases sitting between them. The CDR3 length is 14 residues. The chain's CDR3 is CASTIHILNTEAFI. The CDR3 DNA reads TGTGCCAGCACCATACACATATTGAACACTGAAGCTTTCATT.

This clonotype was recorded at least ten times. The chain carries TRBV28 and TRBJ1-5; the match to TRBD1 covers 11 bases. V gave up 8 bases and J gave up 0 bases; unmatched junction bases: 12. The CDR3 is 18 residues long. The germline V gene encodes CDR1 MDHEN and CDR2 SYDVKM. This CDR3 is CASGTTGQGDYSNQPQHF. The CDR3 coding sequence is TGTGCCAGCGGAACCACGGGACAGGGGGATTATAGCAATCAGCCCCAGCATTTT.

This clonotype was counted at least ten times. The chain carries TRBV5-1 and TRBJ1-3, with unresolved D. This CDR3 spans 14 amino acids. Germline V lookup: CDR1 SGHRS, CDR2 YFSETQ. V was trimmed by 1 base and J by 0 bases, leaving 5 bases between them. The CDR3 protein is CASSLSHSGNTIYF. The DNA of the CDR3 is TGCGCCAGCAGCTTGAGTCACTCTGGAAACACCATATATTTT.

This sequence joins TRBV6-1 and TRBJ2-1, with TRBD1 matching over 8 bases. Germline lookup yields CDR1 MNHNS and CDR2 SASEGT. V was pared by 2 bases and J by 5 bases, with 2 bases of the junction left unmatched. This CDR3 is built from 14 residues. This CDR3 is CASSEPGQDNEQFF. In DNA, the CDR3 is TGTGCCAGCAGTGAACCGGGACAGGACAATGAGCAGTTCTTC.

This clonotype showed up many times. V gene TRBV2 combines with J gene TRBJ2-5; TRBD2 aligns across 10 bases. In germline, CDR1 is SNHLY, CDR2 FYNNEI. V trimming: 3 bases; J trimming: 4 bases; junction bases outside the gene matches: 2. This CDR3 has 14 residues. The CDR3 loop reads CASSEASGGETQYF. The CDR3 DNA reads TGTGCCAGCAGTGAGGCTAGCGGGGGAGAGACCCAGTACTTC.

This CDR3 is CASSSQGAQTQYF. In DNA form, the CDR3 reads TGTGCCAGCAGTTCTCAGGGGGCGCAGACCCAGTACTTC. The genes are TRBV7-9 and TRBJ2-5; 8 bases agree with TRBD1. This CDR3 has 13 amino acids. The V segment lost 6 bases and the J segment 6 bases; nucleotides outside the gene matches: 6. CDR1 and CDR2 (germline): SEHNR, FQNEAQ (reference sequence).

The sample holds many counts of this clonotype. The V call is TRBV3-1, the J call TRBJ2-3; D possibly matches TRBD1 or TRBD2 (5 bases each). V lost 2 bases, J lost 6 bases, and 12 bases lay in between. This CDR3 comprises 14 residues. Germline-derived CDR1 and CDR2 are LGHDT and YNNKEL (reference sequence). The CDR3 DNA reads as TGTGCCAGCAGCCAAACAGGAGGTGGGGATACGCAGTATTTT. This encodes CASSQTGGGDTQYF.

This clonotype has only a few counts. The chain uses TRBV5-8 and TRBJ2-3; 9 nucleotides line up with TRBD1. The CDR3 runs 15 residues. V trimming: 3 bases; J trimming: 2 bases; junction bases outside the gene matches: 4. Germline lookup yields CDR1 SGHTS and CDR2 YDEGEE. The CDR3, as DNA: TGTGCCAGCAGCTCGGGACAGGGAGACACAGATACGCAGTATTTT. Encoded protein: CASSSGQGDTDTQYF.

Concerning this clonotype itself: A much larger clonotype is one base distant, so this may be a read error. In this CDR3 the conserved last residue, phenylalanine or tryptophan, is missing, so a read error is likely. This chain connects TRBV29-1 to TRBJ2-5; 11 bases map to TRBD1. Germline values: CDR1 SQVTM, CDR2 ANQGSEA. The CDR3 covers 12 residues. After removal of 8 bases from V and 4 bases from J, the junction contained 3 bases not matched to a gene. The CDR3 sequence is CSQGQGGETQYL. The CDR3 DNA reads TGCAGCCAGGGACAGGGGGGAGAGACCCAGTACCTC.

This clonotype was seen only once. This chain links TRBV4-3 with TRBJ1-5; D call uncertain. The CDR3 runs to 15 residues. The germline V gene has CDR1 LGHNA and CDR2 YSLEER. V lost 1 base, J lost 0 bases, and 7 bases lay in between. The CDR3 spells CASSQGDVSNQPQHF. The CDR3 DNA reads as TGCGCCAGCAGCCAAGGGGATGTTAGCAATCAGCCCCAGCATTTT.

This chain uses TRBV29-1 with TRBJ2-7; a possible D gene is TRBD2 (7 bases). The CDR3 runs to 15 residues. Germline-derived CDR1 and CDR2 are SQVTM and ANQGSEA. Trimming cost V 0 bases and J 0 bases, with 12 bases left between them. The CDR3 bases are TGCAGCGTTGAAGATACAGGGAGGGTCTCCTACGAGCAGTACTTC. Amino acids: CSVEDTGRVSYEQYF.

This clonotype came up many times. The rearrangement uses TRBV24-1 and TRBJ1-1; TRBD1 aligns across 8 bases. The CDR3 loop spans 15 amino acids. CDR1 is KGHDR, CDR2 SFDVKD, per germline. Trimming removed 2 bases from V and 1 base from J; junction bases left unmatched: 2. The CDR3 loop is CATSDSDRGNTEAFF. In DNA, the CDR3 is TGTGCCACCAGTGATTCCGACAGGGGGAACACTGAAGCTTTCTTT.

This clonotype appeared many times. The chain couples TRBV2 to TRBJ1-5, with 9 bases lining up with TRBD1. CDR1 SNHLY and CDR2 FYNNEI come from the germline V gene. Trimming cost V 3 bases and J 7 bases; bases outside gene matches: 4. The length of the CDR3 is 14 residues. For the CDR3, the DNA is TGTGCCAGCAGTGAGGGGACAGGGAACCAGCCCCAGCATTTT. Protein product: CASSEGTGNQPQHF.

This clonotype was seen repeatedly, ten times or more. CDR3: CASSTSGGRYEQYF. The CDR3 coding sequence is TGTGCCAGCTCCACTAGCGGGGGGAGGTACGAGCAGTACTTC. V and J are TRBV18 and TRBJ2-7; 12 bases fit TRBD2. J lost 4 bases, V lost 6 bases, and 4 bases had no gene match. The CDR3 spans 14 residues. Germline CDR1 is KGHSH and CDR2 is LQKENI.

This clonotype has ten or more counts. Germline is not matched at one junction end, which may reflect a read error. The J gene is TRBJ2-1, the V gene TRBV11-2; 8 bases are shared with TRBD2. CDR1 and CDR2 from the germline V gene are SGHAT and FQNNGV. The CDR3 covers 16 residues. The CDR3 coding sequence is TGTGCCAGCAGCTTAACAAGCGGGGGCTCCTTCAATGAGCAGTTCTTC. It yields the protein CASSLTSGGSFNEQFF.